Following are 22 T cell receptor beta chains from one sample sequenced in a study of T cells in tuberculosis. The method was immunoSEQ multiplex PCR; TCRdb's version includes in-frame clones alone and lacks a portion of them. The sample lists some 34,000 clones; nearly 90% were seen once. Time point given: new active TB diagnosis, blood taken before or within 7 days of starting treatment. The sequences come from PBMCs, collected at tuberculosis diagnosis. The receptor set was obtained from an adult with tuberculosis.

This chain joins TRBV7-3 and TRBJ2-2; 11 bases are shared with TRBD1. CDR1 SGHTA and CDR2 FQGTGA come from the germline V gene. V gave up 5 bases and J gave up 4 bases; unmatched junction bases: 6. The length of the CDR3 is 16 residues. The DNA of the CDR3 is TGTGCCAGCAGCCCCTCCGGGACAGGGGGCACCGGGGAGCTGTTTTTT. Translating it yields CASSPSGTGGTGELFF.

The chain uses TRBV6-5 and TRBJ1-2, with no clear D. V was clipped by 6 bases and J by 2 bases, with 10 bases between them. CDR1 and CDR2 from the germline V gene are MNHEY and SVGAGI. The CDR3 is made up of 13 amino acids. CDR3 sequence (DNA): TGTGCCAGCAGCAGGCAGGCGAACTATGGCTACACCTTC. As protein: CASSRQANYGYTF.

This clone is labeled medium-sized (0.01 to 0.1%). The same CDR3 arises from other DNA sequences in this sample as well. V and J are TRBV4-1 and TRBJ1-5; D not certain. The CDR3 is made up of 15 amino acids. Germline lookup yields CDR1 MGHRA and CDR2 YSYEKL. Trimming shortened V by 1 base and J by 0 bases, and 7 bases separated the two germline ends. CDR3 nucleotides: TGCGCCAGCAGCCAAGTCGTAAATAGCAATCAGCCCCAGCATTTT. It encodes CASSQVVNSNQPQHF.

The chain recombines TRBV10-3 with TRBJ1-2; 7 bases are a match to TRBD1. CDR3 length equals 17 residues. The V gene end was trimmed by 3 bases and the J gene end by 7 bases; junction bases not matched to a gene: 17. The germline V gene encodes CDR1 ENHRY and CDR2 SYGVKD. The CDR3 spells CAISDPTGEKVRVGYTF. DNA for the CDR3: TGTGCCATCAGTGACCCTACAGGGGAAAAGGTCCGGGTTGGCTACACCTTC.

The chain is built from TRBV30 and TRBJ2-3; 8 bases line up with TRBD2. The V and J ends lost 7 bases and 3 bases, in that order; junction bases with no gene match: 18. The CDR3 is made up of 17 amino acids. CDR1 GTSNPN and CDR2 SVGIG come from the germline V gene (reference sequence). Written as DNA, the CDR3 is TGTGCCTCGACCCGACTAGCGAAGGGAGTTGGGACAGATACGCAGTATTTT. Its translation is CASTRLAKGVGTDTQYF.

The chain links TRBV11-2 to TRBJ2-3; 8 positions agree with TRBD2. The CDR3 has 15 residues. Trimming cost V 5 bases and J 4 bases; bases outside gene matches: 8. Germline V gene sequence: CDR1 SGHAT, CDR2 FQNNGV. This chain's CDR3 is CASSPHSGSSDTQYF. The CDR3, as DNA: TGTGCCAGCAGCCCCCACAGCGGGAGTTCAGATACGCAGTATTTT.

The chain links TRBV18 to TRBJ1-3, with 7 nucleotides matching TRBD1. Per the germline V gene, CDR1 is KGHSH and CDR2 is LQKENI. Unmatched junction bases numbered 4, after V lost 3 bases and J lost 2 bases. The CDR3 totals 15 residues. The CDR3 loop is CASSPNRGPGNTIYF. CDR3 bases: TGTGCCAGCTCACCCAACAGGGGTCCTGGAAACACCATATATTTT.

This rearrangement joins TRBV13 to TRBJ2-1; 7 bases align to TRBD2. V gave up 5 bases and J gave up 7 bases; unmatched junction bases: 14. This CDR3 has 16 amino acids. Germline values: CDR1 PRHDT, CDR2 FYEKMQ (reference sequence). The CDR3 DNA follows: TGTGCCAGCAGCCCGGTGGGGGGAGGGCCTTTGAATGAGCAGTTCTTC. Its translation: CASSPVGGGPLNEQFF.

As regards this clone: This sample also contains other DNA sequences that code for the same CDR3. V usage is TRBV9 and J usage is TRBJ1-2; 8 bases match TRBD1. J was trimmed by 2 bases and V by 0 bases; bases with no gene match: 0. The CDR3 consists of 14 residues. Germline values: CDR1 SGDLS, CDR2 YYNGEE. CDR3 protein: CASSVGDRNYGYTF. The CDR3 coding sequence is TGTGCCAGCAGCGTAGGGGACAGGAACTATGGCTACACCTTC.

The chain links TRBV19 to TRBJ2-1, with D perhaps matching TRBD2 (6 bases). Germline loops: CDR1 LNHDA, CDR2 SQIVND (reference sequence). The CDR3 loop spans 16 amino acids. Between the trimmed V and J ends, which lost 7 bases and 1 base, there was a span of 17 bases. In nucleotides, the CDR3 is TGTGCCAGTACAAGTGGTGGGGCGGGGTCCTACAATGAGCAGTTCTTC. Amino acid sequence: CASTSGGAGSYNEQFF.

The chain links TRBV6-6 to TRBJ2-7; TRBD2 is a possible D gene (7 bases). The V end was cut by 10 bases, the J end by 2 bases, with 12 bases between. Germline lookup yields CDR1 MNHNY and CDR2 SVGAGI (reference sequence). The CDR3 loop spans 12 amino acids. The CDR3 DNA reads as TGTGCCACCCAAGGGGGGGCCTACGAGCAGTACTTC. The encoded protein is CATQGGAYEQYF.

This chain links TRBV30 with TRBJ2-2; D possibly corresponds to TRBD1 (7 bases). Germline V gene lookup returns CDR1 GTSNPN and CDR2 SVGIG (reference sequence). The CDR3 length is 15 residues. V was pared by 5 bases and J by 3 bases, with 16 bases between. The DNA of the CDR3 is TGTGCCTGGGGATTTCAGGGGGAGGACACCGGGGAGCTGTTTTTT. Translated, it gives CAWGFQGEDTGELFF.

The chain employs TRBV2 and TRBJ2-3, with 7 positions matching TRBD2. There are 14 residues in the CDR3. V was pared by 11 bases and J by 5 bases, with 13 bases of the junction left unmatched. CDR1 SNHLY and CDR2 FYNNEI come from the germline V gene. CDR3 protein: CADGGRVRGDTQYF. In DNA form, the CDR3 reads TGTGCCGACGGAGGGAGGGTTCGCGGAGATACGCAGTATTTT.

The CDR3 DNA is TGTGCCAGCAGCTTTAGACAGGCGCAAGAGACCCAGTACTTC. Protein product: CASSFRQAQETQYF. V gene TRBV7-2 combines with J gene TRBJ2-5; TRBD1 is a possible D gene (6 bases). Trimming left V 3 bases short and J 2 bases short, with 10 bases between. The CDR3 is made up of 14 amino acids. Per the germline V gene, CDR1 is SGHTA and CDR2 is FQGNSA.

The rearrangement uses TRBV6-5 and TRBJ1-2; D remains unclear. CDR3 length equals 14 residues. Germline lookup yields CDR1 MNHEY and CDR2 SVGAGI. Between the trimmed V and J ends, which lost 2 bases and 4 bases, there was a span of 11 bases. The chain's CDR3 is CASSYGGIGYGYTF. In DNA form, the CDR3 reads TGTGCCAGCAGTTACGGAGGGATTGGCTATGGCTACACCTTC.

This clone was found once. The chain links TRBV27 to TRBJ2-7, with 10 bases that match TRBD1. The trim removed 6 bases at V and 3 bases at J, leaving 8 bases unmatched. The CDR3 runs 15 residues. CDR1 is MNHEY, CDR2 SMNVEV, per germline (reference sequence). CDR3 bases: TGTGCCAGCAGGACAGGGGGCGTAGTTTTCTACGAGCAGTACTTC. This sequence encodes CASRTGGVVFYEQYF.

This clone was detected only a few times. This chain connects TRBV15 to TRBJ2-1; the D is unclear. The germline gives CDR1 LNHNV, CDR2 YYDKDF (reference sequence). V lost 0 bases and J lost 8, with 11 bases in between. This CDR3 is 14 amino acids long. The CDR3 is CATSREAASDEQFF. CDR3 coding DNA: TGTGCCACCAGCAGAGAAGCAGCGAGCGATGAGCAGTTCTTC.

This chain joins TRBV5-4 and TRBJ1-1, with TRBD1 matching 7 bases. Per the germline V gene, CDR1 is SGHNT and CDR2 is YYREEE (reference sequence). This CDR3 is 15 amino acids long. V lost 1 base and J lost 3; bases outside the gene matches: 6. In DNA, the CDR3 is TGTGCCAGCAGCTTGTTCCAGGGGGGATACACTGAAGCTTTCTTT. Protein sequence: CASSLFQGGYTEAFF.

The rearrangement uses TRBV25-1 and TRBJ2-1; 8 bases fit TRBD1. CDR1 is MGHDK and CDR2 is SYGVNS in the germline V gene. The CDR3 spans 15 residues. V was pared by 5 bases and J by 4 bases, with 7 bases of the junction left unmatched. CDR3 coding DNA: TGTGCCAGCAGTATAACAGGGGGAAGTTACAATGAGCAGTTCTTC. Residues: CASSITGGSYNEQFF.

This chain links TRBV6-6 with TRBJ1-5; D is possibly TRBD1 (5 bases). The CDR3 contains 13 residues. CDR1 is MNHNY, CDR2 SVGAGI, per germline (reference sequence). Trimming pared 7 bases from V and 9 bases from J, leaving 16 bases between. The CDR3 sequence: CASTGTVRGPQHF. The CDR3 DNA sequence: TGTGCCAGCACCGGGACTGTGCGGGGGCCCCAGCATTTT.

The rearrangement links TRBV4-3 to TRBJ2-1, with D tentatively TRBD1 (5 bases). Trimming pared 3 bases from V and 6 bases from J, leaving 12 bases between. The CDR3 extends over 14 amino acids. From germline, CDR1 is LGHNA and CDR2 YSLEER. As DNA, the CDR3 is TGCGCCAGCAGCCAGGGGCCGACCCCCAATGAGCAGTTCTTC. As protein: CASSQGPTPNEQFF.

The J gene is TRBJ1-2, the V gene TRBV4-1; tentative D call: TRBD1 (5 bases). Germline V CDR1 and CDR2: MGHRA, YSYEKL. Trimming removed 2 bases at V and 2 bases at J, with 18 bases between. The CDR3 is made up of 17 amino acids. The CDR3 sequence is CASSQFRGRVENYGYTF. The DNA for the CDR3 is TGCGCCAGCAGCCAATTCCGAGGCAGGGTCGAAAACTATGGCTACACCTTC.